Detailed here is one T cell receptor beta chain. What it binds is not known. CDR1 DFQATT and CDR2 SNEGSKA come from the germline V gene (reference sequence). V was pared by 3 bases and J by 3 bases, with 12 bases between. This CDR3 has 14 amino acids. The sample belongs to a study of blood T cells in healthy people across ages. Findings and limits, study-wide: Relative to aged donors, long-lived donors carried more naive CD4+ cells and displayed higher diversity.

PCR was performed a second time for about 7 to 12 cycles using a sample-barcoded 5' primer and a J-beta primer mix. No fewer than 3 million CDR3-containing paired-end reads came from each sample. TCRdb re-called the 5' RACE reads with MiXCR, one entry per CDR3 protein. The table has around 1,500,000 distinct CDR3 sequences, roughly 28% seen once; the top ten hold 7% to 9%. V is TRBV20-1 and J is TRBJ1-5; D gene unclear. This TCR was recovered from a woman under 40 in good health. Sequencing was carried out using blood. The CDR3 bases are TGCAGTGCTAGGTCGGCAGGTGACAATCAGCCCCAGCATTTT. Encoded protein: CSARSAGDNQPQHF.